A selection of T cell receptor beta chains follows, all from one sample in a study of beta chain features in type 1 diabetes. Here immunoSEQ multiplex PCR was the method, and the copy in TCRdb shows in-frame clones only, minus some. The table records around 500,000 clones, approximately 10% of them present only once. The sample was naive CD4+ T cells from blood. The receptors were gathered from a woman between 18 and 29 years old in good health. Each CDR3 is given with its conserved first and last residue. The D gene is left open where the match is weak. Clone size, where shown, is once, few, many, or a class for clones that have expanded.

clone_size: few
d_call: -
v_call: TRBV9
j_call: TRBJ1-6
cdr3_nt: TGTGCCAGCACCCCAGGACAAGGTTTTGGTTCACCCCTCCACTTT
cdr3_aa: CASTPGQGFGSPLHF

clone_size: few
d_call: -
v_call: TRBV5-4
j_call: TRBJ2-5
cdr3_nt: TGTGCCAGCAGCCCCCCACCAGGGCTTTTAGAGACCCAGTACTTC
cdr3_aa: CASSPPPGLLETQYF

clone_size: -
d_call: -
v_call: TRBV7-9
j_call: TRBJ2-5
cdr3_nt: TGTGCCAGCAGCTTAGAGGTTCGGGTGAGGGAGACCCAGTACTTC
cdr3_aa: CASSLEVRVRETQYF

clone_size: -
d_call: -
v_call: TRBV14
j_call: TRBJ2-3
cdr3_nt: TGTGCCAGCAGCCAGAGCGGAGTCACAGATACGCAGTATTTT
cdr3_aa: CASSQSGVTDTQYF

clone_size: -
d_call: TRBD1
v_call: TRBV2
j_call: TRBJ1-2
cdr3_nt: TGTGCCAGCAGTTTACAGGGGGGCTATGGCTACACCTTC
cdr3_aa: CASSLQGGYGYTF

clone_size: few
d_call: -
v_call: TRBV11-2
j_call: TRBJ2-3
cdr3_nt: TGTGCCAGCAGCTTAGGGACCCTCGATACGCAGTATTTT
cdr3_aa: CASSLGTLDTQYF

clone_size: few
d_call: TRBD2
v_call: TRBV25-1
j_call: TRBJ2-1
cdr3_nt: TGTGCCAGCTCCGACCAAGCGGGAGTCGGGTTCTTC
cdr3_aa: CASSDQAGVGFF

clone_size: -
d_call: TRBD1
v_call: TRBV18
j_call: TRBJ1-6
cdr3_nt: TGTGCCAGCTCACGGGACAGCGAGTATAATTCACCCCTCCACTTT
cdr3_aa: CASSRDSEYNSPLHF

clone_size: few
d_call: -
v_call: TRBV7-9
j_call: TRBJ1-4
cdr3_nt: TGTGCCAGCAGTGTATCCGAAAAACTGTTTTTT
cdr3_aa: CASSVSEKLFF

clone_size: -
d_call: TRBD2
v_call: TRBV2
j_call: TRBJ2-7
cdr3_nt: TGTGCCAGCAGTGTGGAACTAGCGGGTCCCTACGAGCAGTACTTC
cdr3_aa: CASSVELAGPYEQYF

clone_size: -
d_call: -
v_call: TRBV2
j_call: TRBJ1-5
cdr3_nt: TGTGCCAGCAGTAAGGACGTGAATCAGCCCCAGCATTTT
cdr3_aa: CASSKDVNQPQHF

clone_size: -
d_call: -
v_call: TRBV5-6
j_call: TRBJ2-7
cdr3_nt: TGTGCCAGCACCCGGGGAGGAACCCAATACGAGCAGTACTTC
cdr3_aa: CASTRGGTQYEQYF

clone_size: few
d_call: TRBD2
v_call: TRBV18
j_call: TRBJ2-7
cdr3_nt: TGTGCCAGCTCACCACGACCTAGCGGGACCCTCGACGAGCAGTACTTC
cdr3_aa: CASSPRPSGTLDEQYF

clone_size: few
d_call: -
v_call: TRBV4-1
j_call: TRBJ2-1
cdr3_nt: TGCGCCAGCAGGGGGCTTAATGAGCAGTTCTTC
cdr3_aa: CASRGLNEQFF

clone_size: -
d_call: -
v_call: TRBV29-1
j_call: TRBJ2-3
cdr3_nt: TGCAGCGTTGAAAATCAGGGGCCCACAGATACGCAGTATTTT
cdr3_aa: CSVENQGPTDTQYF

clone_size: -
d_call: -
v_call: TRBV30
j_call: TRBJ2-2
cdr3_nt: TGTGCCTGGACGAGGTTACAGGTGAACACCGGGGAGCTGTTTTTT
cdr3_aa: CAWTRLQVNTGELFF

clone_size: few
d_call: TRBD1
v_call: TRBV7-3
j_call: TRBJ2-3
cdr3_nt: TGTGCCAGCAGCCCGACCGGGACAGGGGCGGATACGCAGTATTTT
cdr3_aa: CASSPTGTGADTQYF

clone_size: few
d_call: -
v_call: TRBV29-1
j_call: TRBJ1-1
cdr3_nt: TGCAGCGTTGGCTCAGGGGTGGGGACTGAAGCTTTCTTT
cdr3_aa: CSVGSGVGTEAFF

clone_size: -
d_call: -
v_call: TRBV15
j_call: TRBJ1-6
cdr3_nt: TGTGCCACCAGCAGACGGGGATATAATTCACCCCTCCACTTT
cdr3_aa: CATSRRGYNSPLHF

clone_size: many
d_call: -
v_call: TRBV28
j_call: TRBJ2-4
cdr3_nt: TGTGCCAGCACCTACCGACAGATTCAGTACTTC
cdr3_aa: CASTYRQIQYF

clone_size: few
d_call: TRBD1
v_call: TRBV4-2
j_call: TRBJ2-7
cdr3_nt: TGTGCCAGCAGCCAAGCCGGGACAGGGACTATCGAGCAGTACTTC
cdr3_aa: CASSQAGTGTIEQYF

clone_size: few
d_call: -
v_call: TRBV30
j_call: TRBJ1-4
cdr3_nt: TGTGCCTGGAGTCGACAACATGAAAAACTGTTTTTT
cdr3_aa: CAWSRQHEKLFF

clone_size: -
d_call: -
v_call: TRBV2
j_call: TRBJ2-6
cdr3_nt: TGTGCCAGCAGTGAATGGCAGGGCCCTGGGGCCAACGTCCTGACTTTC
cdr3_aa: CASSEWQGPGANVLTF

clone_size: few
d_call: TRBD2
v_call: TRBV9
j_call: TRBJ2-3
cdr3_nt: TGTGCCAGCAGCGTCTCGCGGGAGAAGAGAGATACGCAGTATTTT
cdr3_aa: CASSVSREKRDTQYF

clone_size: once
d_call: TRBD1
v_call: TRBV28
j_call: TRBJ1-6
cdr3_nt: TGTGCCAGCAGTTTGACAGGGGGGAGGAATTCACCCCTCCACTTT
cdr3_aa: CASSLTGGRNSPLHF

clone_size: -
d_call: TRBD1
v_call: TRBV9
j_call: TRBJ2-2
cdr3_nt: TGTGCCAGCAGCACAGGGACAGGGGCGAACACCGGGGAGCTGTTTTTT
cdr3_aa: CASSTGTGANTGELFF

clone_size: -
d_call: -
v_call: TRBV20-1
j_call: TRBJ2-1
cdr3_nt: TGCAGTGCTAGCCCAGCAAATGAGCAGTTCTTC
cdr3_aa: CSASPANEQFF

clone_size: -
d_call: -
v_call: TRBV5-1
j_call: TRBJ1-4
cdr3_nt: TGCGCCAGCAGCTTGGACCTTAATGAAAAACTGTTTTTT
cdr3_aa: CASSLDLNEKLFF

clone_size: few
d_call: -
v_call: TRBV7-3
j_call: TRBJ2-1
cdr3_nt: TGTGCCAGCAGCTTGGGTCAGGCGTATGAGCAGTTCTTC
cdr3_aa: CASSLGQAYEQFF

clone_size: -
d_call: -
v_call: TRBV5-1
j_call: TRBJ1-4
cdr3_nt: TGCGCCAGCAGCCCCCAGCAGGGTGGTGAAAAACTGTTTTTT
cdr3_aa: CASSPQQGGEKLFF

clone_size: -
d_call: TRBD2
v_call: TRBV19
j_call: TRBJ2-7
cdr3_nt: TGTGCCAGTCGCCCCAGCGGGAGGCATGAGCAGTACTTC
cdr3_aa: CASRPSGRHEQYF

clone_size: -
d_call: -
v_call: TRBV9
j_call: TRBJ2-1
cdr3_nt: TGTGCCAGCAGCGTAGAGCCGGGGGACTACAATGAGCAGTTCTTC
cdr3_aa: CASSVEPGDYNEQFF

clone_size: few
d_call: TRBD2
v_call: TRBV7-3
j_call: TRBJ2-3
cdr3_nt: TGTGCCAGCAGCTCCGGGACTAGCGGGACGACGCAGTATTTT
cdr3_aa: CASSSGTSGTTQYF

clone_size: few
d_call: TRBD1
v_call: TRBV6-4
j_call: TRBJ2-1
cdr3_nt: TGTGCCAGCAGCGAGGGTTACAGGGGGCGAAACAATGAGCAGTTCTTC
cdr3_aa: CASSEGYRGRNNEQFF

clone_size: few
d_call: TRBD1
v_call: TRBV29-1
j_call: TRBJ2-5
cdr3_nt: TGCAGCGTTCCGGGACAGGCGTCTAGCCTCTCCGGGGAAGAGACCCAGTACTTC
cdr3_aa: CSVPGQASSLSGEETQYF

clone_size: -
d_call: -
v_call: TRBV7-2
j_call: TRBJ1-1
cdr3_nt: TGTGCCAGCAGTATAGACAGGCAAGAAGCTTTCTTT
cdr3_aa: CASSIDRQEAFF